A selection of T cell receptor beta chains follows, all from one sample in a study of identical twins. One entry per CDR3 protein, called by TCRdb with MiXCR from the 5' RACE reads. The sample holds around 1.7 million distinct CDR3 sequences; under 35% are singletons and the top ten take 0.27%. The sequencing sample was made of cord blood. The receptors originated from a newborn girl in good health. CDR3s include the opening cysteine and the closing phenylalanine or tryptophan. A D gene is named only where the DNA matches it firmly. Clone size is given for some rows only: seen once, a few or many times, or a class if the clone is expanded.

j_call	cdr3_length	v_call	clone_size	d_call	cdr3_nt	cdr3_aa
TRBJ2-7	15	TRBV7-2	few	TRBD2	TGTGCCAGCAGCTACTCCTCGCGGGAGGGGGCCGAGCAGTACTTC	CASSYSSREGAEQYF
TRBJ2-7	13	TRBV20-1	-	-	TGCAGTGCTAGTATCGCGGGGTCCTACGAGCAGTACTTC	CSASIAGSYEQYF
TRBJ2-7	17	TRBV5-6	-	TRBD2	TGTGCCAGCAGCTTGGAGACTAGCGGGTGGGGGTCCTACGAGCAGTACTTC	CASSLETSGWGSYEQYF
TRBJ2-3	13	TRBV28	few	-	TGTGCCAGCAGTTTTTATATGGCAGATACGCAGTATTTT	CASSFYMADTQYF
TRBJ1-2	14	TRBV3-1	-	-	TGTGCCAGCAGCCAAGACGGCAGGGGTTTTGGCTACACCTTC	CASSQDGRGFGYTF
TRBJ1-2	18	TRBV6-1	many	-	TGTGCCAGCAGTCCGTTGTCCGGGACTCCCCCTCTTAACTATGGCTACACCTTC	CASSPLSGTPPLNYGYTF
TRBJ1-4	16	TRBV5-1	-	-	TGCGCCAGCAGCTTGGATGGGGGGGGGACTAATGAAAAACTGTTTTTT	CASSLDGGGTNEKLFF
TRBJ1-2	13	TRBV27	many	-	TGTGCCAGCAGTTTCGGGAGGGGCTATGGCTACACCTTC	CASSFGRGYGYTF
TRBJ2-3	17	TRBV6-4	few	TRBD2	TGTGCCAGCCCAAGGGGTAGCGGGACTGGGCACACAGATACGCAGTATTTT	CASPRGSGTGHTDTQYF
TRBJ1-2	13	TRBV6-5	few	-	TGTGCCAGCCTGGGGGGAATCTTTCGTGGCTACACCTTC	CASLGGIFRGYTF
TRBJ2-3	15	TRBV4-2	-	TRBD2	TGTGCCAGCAGCCAAGTCGGGAGGGCCACAGATACGCAGTATTTT	CASSQVGRATDTQYF
TRBJ1-5	14	TRBV2	-	-	TGTGCCAGCAGTGCAGCTAATAGCAATCAGCCCCAGCATTTT	CASSAANSNQPQHF
TRBJ2-1	15	TRBV6-2/TRBV6-3	few	TRBD2	TGTGCCAGCAGTTACGAGGGACTAGTTTACAATGAGCAGTTCTTC	CASSYEGLVYNEQFF
TRBJ1-1	15	TRBV3-1	-	TRBD1	TGTGCCAGCAGCCCGACGACAGGGGGGAACACTGAAGCTTTCTTT	CASSPTTGGNTEAFF
TRBJ1-4	13	TRBV11-2	-	-	TGTGCCAGCCCTCGACACCCAGATGAAAAACTGTTTTTT	CASPRHPDEKLFF
TRBJ2-7	16	TRBV13	-	-	TGTGCCAGCACGGCGAGAATCCCCCCCTACGACTACGAGCAGTACTTC	CASTARIPPYDYEQYF
TRBJ2-3	16	TRBV7-2	many	TRBD2	TGTGCCAGCAGCTTAGGGGGACTAGCGGGCACAGATACGCAGTATTTT	CASSLGGLAGTDTQYF
TRBJ1-4	14	TRBV28	few	TRBD1	TGTGCCAGCAGATTACACAGGGGGCGGGAAAAACTGTTTTTT	CASRLHRGREKLFF
TRBJ2-6	16	TRBV4-2	few	-	TGTGCCAGCAGCCAAGGAGACAGATCTGGGGCCAACGTCCTGACTTTC	CASSQGDRSGANVLTF
TRBJ2-3	15	TRBV9	-	-	TGTGCCAGCAGCTCCCGGACCGGGGGCGCAGATACGCAGTATTTT	CASSSRTGGADTQYF
TRBJ2-3	16	TRBV7-2	few	TRBD2	TGTGCCAGCAGCTTAATGAAGCGGGGGCTCACAGATACGCAGTATTTT	CASSLMKRGLTDTQYF
TRBJ2-4	14	TRBV29-1	few	TRBD2	TGCAGCGTTAGACCGGGACTGGGGGAGGGCATTCAGTACTTC	CSVRPGLGEGIQYF
TRBJ1-1	15	TRBV27	-	-	TGTGCCAGCAGTACCGCGGGACATTATAACACTGAAGCTTTCTTT	CASSTAGHYNTEAFF
TRBJ2-5	15	TRBV4-2	-	-	TGTGCCAGCAGCCAACGTTCGCGGGGACAAGAGACCCAGTACTTC	CASSQRSRGQETQYF
TRBJ2-5	16	TRBV14	-	-	TGTGCCAGCAGCCAAGACGGGGCAGGTTATCGGAATGAGCAGTACTTC	CASSQDGAGYRNEQYF
TRBJ2-5	15	TRBV6-5	-	-	TGTGCCAGCAGTTCCCCTACGGCGAGGCAAGAGACCCAGTACTTC	CASSSPTARQETQYF
TRBJ1-1	16	TRBV3-1	-	TRBD1	TGTGCCAGCAGCCGCCCGACTGGGACAGGGCGGACTGAAGCTTTCTTT	CASSRPTGTGRTEAFF
TRBJ2-7	15	TRBV5-1	few	-	TGCGCCAGCAGCTTGTTGGACGGGCAATCCTACGAGCAGTACTTC	CASSLLDGQSYEQYF
TRBJ2-1	19	TRBV5-1	many	TRBD2	TGCGCCAGCAGCTTGTACCCTGAACCACGGGAGGCAGCCTACAATGAGCAGTTCTTC	CASSLYPEPREAAYNEQFF
TRBJ2-7	14	TRBV12-3/TRBV12-4	-	TRBD1	TGTGCCAGCAGTTGGGGACAGGGGGTCGATGAGCAGTACTTC	CASSWGQGVDEQYF
TRBJ1-2	15	TRBV6-1	few	-	TGTGCCAGCAGTGGGCCCAGGGGCCGCGGATATGGCTACACCTTC	CASSGPRGRGYGYTF
TRBJ2-5	18	TRBV6-1	-	TRBD2	TGTGCCAGCAGTGCCACTCGGACTAGTTTTTATCCCCAACAGACCCAGTACTTC	CASSATRTSFYPQQTQYF
TRBJ2-1	14	TRBV29-1	few	TRBD2	TGCAGCGTTCCCAAGCGGGGTAGGTACAATGAGCAGTTCTTC	CSVPKRGRYNEQFF
TRBJ2-1	15	TRBV20-1	few	TRBD1	TGCAGTGCTGGGACCGGGACAGGGCACTACAATGAGCAGTTCTTC	CSAGTGTGHYNEQFF
TRBJ2-7	15	TRBV2	few	TRBD1	TGTGCCAGCAGCACCGACAGGGGTGCATCCTACGAGCAGTACTTC	CASSTDRGASYEQYF
TRBJ1-3	12	TRBV20-1	few	-	TGCAGTGCTACCAATGGTGGAAACACCATATATTTT	CSATNGGNTIYF
TRBJ2-3	14	TRBV10-3	-	-	TGTGCCATCAGTGAGGGTCCCGGTGGGGATACGCAGTATTTT	CAISEGPGGDTQYF
TRBJ2-1	15	TRBV11-2	few	-	TGTGCCAGCAGCGCTACAGGGACTACGGGGAATGAGCAGTTCTTC	CASSATGTTGNEQFF
TRBJ2-3	17	TRBV4-2	-	TRBD2	TGTGCCGGCAGCCAAGATGTGAGGACTAGCGCCACAGATACGCAGTATTTT	CAGSQDVRTSATDTQYF
TRBJ2-1	16	TRBV5-6	few	TRBD2	TGTGCCAGCAGCTTTGTTGGCGGGAGCCCCTACAATGAGCAGTTCTTC	CASSFVGGSPYNEQFF
TRBJ1-1	16	TRBV14	-	TRBD1	TGTGCCAGCAGCCAATGGCGACAGGGCCCGAACACTGAAGCTTTCTTT	CASSQWRQGPNTEAFF
TRBJ2-3	17	TRBV28	-	-	TGTGCCAGCAGTCTCCCCCCAGGGGCGCGGAGCACAGATACGCAGTATTTT	CASSLPPGARSTDTQYF
TRBJ2-3	15	TRBV18	-	TRBD1	TGTGCCAGCTCACCAGGGACAGGGAGTCCAGATACGCAGTATTTT	CASSPGTGSPDTQYF
TRBJ2-7	15	TRBV29-1	few	-	TGCAGCGTTGGACACCCCGGTGGCCTTTACAATGAGCAGTACTTC	CSVGHPGGLYNEQYF
TRBJ1-2	16	TRBV20-1	-	TRBD1	TGCAGTGCTACCGGGACAGGGGCCCCTTCGGGCTATGGCTACACCTTC	CSATGTGAPSGYGYTF